The 22 T cell receptor beta chains listed next were all sequenced from one sample in a study of blood T cell repertoires in COVID-19. Generated by immunoSEQ multiplex PCR, the TCRdb table keeps only in-frame clones and is missing some. The sample lists about 120,000 clones; approximately 84% were seen once. Material: peripheral blood. The receptors derive from a man between 65 and 79 years old with active or convalescent COVID-19.

In this sample, this clone turned up once. The J gene is TRBJ1-6, the V gene TRBV11-3; D is unclear. This CDR3 has 13 residues. Germline CDR1 reads SGHNT; CDR2 reads YENEEA. The V end lost 0 bases, the J end lost 7 bases, and 4 bases lay between the germline ends. DNA of the CDR3: TGTGCCAGCAGCTTAGATCAGAATTCACCCCTCCACTTT. Its translation is CASSLDQNSPLHF.

The CDR3 sequence: CASSLGSGVQETQYF. The CDR3 bases are TGTGCCAGCAGCTTAGGGTCGGGGGTTCAAGAGACCCAGTACTTC. The V and J genes are TRBV7-9 and TRBJ2-5; D might be TRBD2 (6 bases). The CDR3 extends over 15 amino acids. Trimming cost V 1 base and J 2 bases, with 11 bases left between them. Germline CDR1 and CDR2: SEHNR and FQNEAQ (reference sequence).

The chain is built from TRBV19 and TRBJ1-5; D is unresolved. There are 13 residues in the CDR3. Germline lookup yields CDR1 LNHDA and CDR2 SQIVND (reference sequence). Trimming shortened V by 5 bases and J by 1 base, and 6 bases separated the two germline ends. CDR3 amino acids: CASSSRSNQPQHF. The CDR3 nucleotides are TGTGCCAGTAGTTCCAGGAGCAATCAGCCCCAGCATTTT.

This sequence joins TRBV7-3 and TRBJ2-5; D is perhaps TRBD2 (6 bases). Germline-derived CDR1 and CDR2 are SGHTA and FQGTGA. This CDR3 has 15 amino acids. Trimming took 3 bases from V and 1 from J, leaving 12 bases between them. The CDR3 DNA is TGTGCCAGCAGCTTGATCGCGGGGCCCCAAGAGACCCAGTACTTC. Protein: CASSLIAGPQETQYF.

This sequence joins TRBV7-2 and TRBJ2-1; TRBD2 aligns across 8 bases. The V gene end was trimmed by 6 bases and the J gene end by 9 bases; junction bases not matched to a gene: 13. The CDR3 has 15 residues. CDR1 and CDR2 from the germline V gene are SGHTA and FQGNSA. For the CDR3, the DNA is TGTGCCAGCAGGCCCGACCGGACTAGCTTCACTGAGCAGTTCTTC. Its protein is CASRPDRTSFTEQFF.

The V and J genes are TRBV20-1 and TRBJ1-4, with unresolved D. Germline V gene sequence: CDR1 DFQATT, CDR2 SNEGSKA (reference sequence). Trimming removed 3 bases at V and 7 bases at J, with 15 bases between. This CDR3 is built from 14 residues. The CDR3, as DNA: TGCAGTGCTAGTAGGAGGGCGGATGGTGAAAAACTGTTTTTT. This codes for CSASRRADGEKLFF.

The chain couples TRBV5-1 to TRBJ2-1; D gene uncertain. Trimming stripped 2 bases from V and 6 bases from J, with 3 bases between. This CDR3 region has 11 residues. Germline CDR1 SGHRS, CDR2 YFSETQ. Here the CDR3 reads CASSLANEQFF. In DNA form, the CDR3 reads TGCGCCAGCAGCTTAGCCAATGAGCAGTTCTTC.

The chain uses TRBV5-1 and TRBJ2-3; 11 nucleotides agree with TRBD2. This CDR3 has 16 residues. The trim removed 3 bases at V and 6 bases at J, leaving 9 bases unmatched. Germline CDR1 SGHRS, CDR2 YFSETQ. CDR3 protein: CASSSVAGGARDTQYF. CDR3 in DNA: TGCGCCAGCAGCTCCGTAGCGGGGGGGGCAAGGGATACGCAGTATTTT.

For this clone: Other DNA sequences in the sample encode the same CDR3. The rearrangement links TRBV7-9 to TRBJ1-1; tentative D call: TRBD1 (6 bases). The V end lost 1 base, the J end lost 5 bases, and 8 bases lay between the germline ends. The CDR3 consists of 13 residues. Looked up from germline, CDR1 is SEHNR and CDR2 is FQNEAQ (reference sequence). The CDR3 bases are TGTGCCAGCAGCTTAGGGCAGGGGACTGAAGCTTTCTTT. This sequence encodes CASSLGQGTEAFF. Together with reference TRBV7-9 and TRBJ1-1, the CDR3 gives the full variable domain: DTGVSQNPRHKITKRGQNVTFRCDPISEHNRLYWYRQTLGQGPEFLTYFQNEAQLEKSRLLSDRFSAERPKGSFSTLEIQRTEQGDSAMYLCASSLGQGTEAFFGQGTRLTVV.

The chain has TRBV4-3 and TRBJ2-7; 9 nucleotides agree with TRBD1. This CDR3 region has 19 residues. Losses at the gene ends were 3 bases for V and 3 bases for J; bases not matched to a gene: 18. Germline CDR1 is LGHNA and CDR2 is YSLEER. DNA of the CDR3: TGCGCCAGCAGCCAGCACCCCCAAGGACAGCGGGACAGGGACTACGAGCAGTACTTC. Translated, it gives CASSQHPQGQRDRDYEQYF.

A few counts support this clone. The chain joins TRBV6-1 to TRBJ1-5; the match to TRBD1 covers 7 bases. Trimming at V came to 1 base and at J to 0 bases, leaving 12 bases not matched to a gene. CDR3 length: 19 residues. Germline V gene lookup returns CDR1 MNHNS and CDR2 SASEGT. The CDR3, as DNA: TGTGCCAGCAGTGAAGTAGCCGGGACAGCTACATATAGCAATCAGCCCCAGCATTTT. Protein: CASSEVAGTATYSNQPQHF.

The V call is TRBV19, the J call TRBJ2-5, with D possibly TRBD1 on 6 matching bases. Germline V gene lookup returns CDR1 LNHDA and CDR2 SQIVND (reference sequence). This CDR3 has 16 residues. V lost 5 bases and J 0 bases, leaving 16 bases between the germline ends. CDR3 residues: CASSLGQQVDQETQYF. CDR3 nucleotide sequence: TGTGCCAGTAGTCTCGGACAGCAGGTGGACCAAGAGACCCAGTACTTC.

The chain carries TRBV6-2 or TRBV6-3 and TRBJ1-5, with a possible D match to TRBD1 (6 bases). The CDR3 has 14 amino acids. Trimming pared 5 bases from V and 4 bases from J, leaving 12 bases between. Germline CDR1 is MNHEY and CDR2 is SVGEGT. CDR3 amino acids: CASSNRDINQPQHF. The CDR3 coding sequence is TGTGCCAGCAGTAACCGGGACATTAATCAGCCCCAGCATTTT.

This sequence joins TRBV5-1 and TRBJ2-1, with D perhaps TRBD1 (6 bases). The V gene's germline CDR1 is SGHRS and CDR2 YFSETQ. CDR3 length: 14 residues. V was pared by 2 bases and J by 7 bases, with 13 bases between. In DNA, the CDR3 is TGCGCCAGCAGCTTATCGACAGGCGGGAATGAGCAGTTCTTC. Its protein is CASSLSTGGNEQFF. Together with reference TRBV5-1 and TRBJ2-1, the CDR3 gives the full variable domain: KAGVTQTPRYLIKTRGQQVTLSCSPISGHRSVSWYQQTPGQGLQFLFEYFSETQRNKGNFPGRFSGRQFSNSRSEMNVSTLELGDSALYLCASSLSTGGNEQFFGPGTRLTVL.

The V and J genes are TRBV19 and TRBJ2-5; D may be TRBD2 (7 bases). CDR3 length equals 15 residues. Germline V CDR1 and CDR2: LNHDA, SQIVND (reference sequence). V lost 6 bases, J lost 1 base, and 15 bases lay in between. CDR3 in amino acids: CASSQVGGGQETQYF. CDR3 in DNA: TGTGCCAGTAGCCAGGTAGGGGGGGGCCAAGAGACCCAGTACTTC.

V is TRBV27 and J is TRBJ1-6, with D hard to call. With 8 bases removed from V and 0 bases from J, the gap between germline ends came to 8 bases. Germline CDR1 and CDR2: MNHEY and SMNVEV (reference sequence). The CDR3 has 14 amino acids. DNA for the CDR3: TGTGCCAGCGGGAGGAGCTCCTATAATTCACCCCTCCACTTT. Translated: CASGRSSYNSPLHF.

This sequence joins TRBV19 and TRBJ1-4; 8 positions agree with TRBD1. CDR3 length: 15 amino acids. CDR1 is LNHDA, CDR2 SQIVND, per germline (reference sequence). After removal of 5 bases from V and 1 base from J, the junction contained 3 bases not matched to a gene. The CDR3 DNA reads TGTGCCAGTAGTCCTGGACAGGGAACTAATGAAAAACTGTTTTTT. It specifies CASSPGQGTNEKLFF.

This clone was seen once. The chain couples TRBV5-1 to TRBJ2-2, with 8 bases fitting TRBD1. V was clipped by 2 bases and J by 3 bases; unmatched bases: 3. The CDR3 sequence is 15 residues long. Germline values: CDR1 SGHRS, CDR2 YFSETQ. Here the CDR3 reads CASSFAGGDTGELFF. In DNA form, the CDR3 reads TGCGCCAGCAGCTTCGCAGGGGGCGACACCGGGGAGCTGTTTTTT.

The chain links TRBV27 to TRBJ2-1; 8 bases are a match to TRBD2. The CDR3 is 16 amino acids. Germline V lookup: CDR1 MNHEY, CDR2 SMNVEV (reference sequence). V lost 4 bases, J lost 5 bases, and 10 bases stayed unmatched. Here the CDR3 DNA reads TGTGCCAGCAGTTCTAAAGCGGGGGCGTTGAACAATGAGCAGTTCTTC. Protein sequence: CASSSKAGALNNEQFF.

The sample holds a few counts of this clone. The chain recombines TRBV10-3 with TRBJ1-1; a possible D gene is TRBD1 (6 bases). Germline CDR1 and CDR2: ENHRY and SYGVKD. Trimming pared 6 bases from V and 5 bases from J, leaving 10 bases between. The CDR3 loop spans 12 amino acids. CDR3 loop: CAIREGGTEAFF. CDR3 nucleotides: TGTGCCATCAGGGAGGGGGGGACTGAAGCTTTCTTT.

This clone was observed a few times. The rearrangement links TRBV19 to TRBJ1-3; D is unresolved. This CDR3 comprises 14 residues. Germline-derived CDR1 and CDR2 are LNHDA and SQIVND (reference sequence). V shed 5 bases and J shed 0 bases, with 8 bases lying between them. The CDR3 loop is CASSLQDSGNTIYF. CDR3 sequence (DNA): TGTGCCAGTAGTCTTCAGGACTCTGGAAACACCATATATTTT.

The chain combines TRBV6-2 or TRBV6-3 with TRBJ1-6, with 8 bases fitting TRBD1. The CDR3 sequence is 15 residues long. Germline V gene lookup returns CDR1 MNHEY and CDR2 SVGEGT. Trimming removed 6 bases from V and 10 bases from J; junction bases left unmatched: 11. The DNA for the CDR3 is TGTGCCAGCAGCCCGACCCGGACAGGGCCCTCACCCCTCCACTTT. Translating it yields CASSPTRTGPSPLHF.